This T cell receptor beta chain was profiled in a study of shared clonotypes between healthy human individuals. The wider study: Three plates were used per donor for CD4 naive, three for CD4 memory, two for CD8 naive and one for CD8 memory. Study-wide results and limits: Clonotype sharing across several donors was observed for 4% to 6.5% of naive CD4 clonotypes. Larger estimated richness was generally seen in naive subsets than in memory subsets.

A remark on this clone: The target antigen is unknown.

A deep-level run was used for the assay. Profiling relied on immunoSEQ multiplex PCR, and the TCRdb table lists in-frame clones only, not all of them. The sample lists about 2.4 million clones, more than 80% occurring once. J was trimmed by 8 bases and V by 2 bases; bases with no gene match: 8. There are 15 residues in the CDR3. Germline CDR1 is GTSNPN and CDR2 is SVGIG (reference sequence). This rearrangement joins TRBV30 to TRBJ1-6; TRBD1 matches at 8 bases. This receptor was obtained from a man aged 18 to 30 in good health. The sample comprised naive CD4+ T cells sorted from blood. Sample subset: CD45RA+ positively selected. In nucleotides, the CDR3 is TGTGCCTGGAGTCCCGGACAGGGCTTCGATTCACCCCTCCACTTT. This translates into CAWSPGQGFDSPLHF.